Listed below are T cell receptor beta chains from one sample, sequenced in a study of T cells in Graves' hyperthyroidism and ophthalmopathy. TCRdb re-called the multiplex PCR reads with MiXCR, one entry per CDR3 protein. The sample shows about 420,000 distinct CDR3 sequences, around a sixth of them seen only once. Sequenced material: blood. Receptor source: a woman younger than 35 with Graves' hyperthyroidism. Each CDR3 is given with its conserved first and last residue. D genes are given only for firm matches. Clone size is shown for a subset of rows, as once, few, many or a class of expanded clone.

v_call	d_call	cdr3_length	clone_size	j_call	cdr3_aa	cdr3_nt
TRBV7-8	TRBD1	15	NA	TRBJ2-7	CASSSQGGPIHEQYF	TGTGCCAGCAGCTCTCAAGGGGGCCCCATCCACGAGCAGTACTTC
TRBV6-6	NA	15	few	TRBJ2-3	CASSYSIGTTDTQYF	TGTGCCAGCAGTTACTCAATTGGCACCACAGATACGCAGTATTTT
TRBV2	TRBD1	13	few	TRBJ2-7	CASKTGGYLEQYF	TGTGCCAGCAAAACAGGGGGTTATCTAGAGCAGTACTTC
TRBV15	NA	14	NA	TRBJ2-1	CATSRVDTWNEQFF	TGTGCCACCAGCAGAGTCGATACCTGGAATGAGCAGTTCTTC
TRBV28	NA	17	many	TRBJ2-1	CASSFNPQTAMYNEQFF	TGTGCCAGCAGTTTTAACCCCCAGACAGCAATGTACAATGAGCAGTTCTTC
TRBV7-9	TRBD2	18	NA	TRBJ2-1	CASSLGLAGRKINNEQFF	TGTGCCAGCAGCCTGGGGCTAGCGGGCCGGAAGATCAACAATGAGCAGTTCTTC
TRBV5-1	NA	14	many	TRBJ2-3	CASSSETGADTQYF	TGCGCCAGCAGCTCCGAGACAGGAGCAGATACGCAGTATTTT
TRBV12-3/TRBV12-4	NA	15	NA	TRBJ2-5	CASSPGGSGQETQYF	TGTGCCAGCAGTCCAGGGGGGTCGGGCCAAGAGACCCAGTACTTC
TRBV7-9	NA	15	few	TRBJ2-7	CASSLASPQGLEQYF	TGTGCCAGCAGCTTAGCGTCTCCCCAGGGGCTCGAGCAGTACTTC
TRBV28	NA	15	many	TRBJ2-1	CASNRHGSSYNEQFF	TGTGCCAGCAACCGACACGGGAGCTCCTACAATGAGCAGTTCTTC
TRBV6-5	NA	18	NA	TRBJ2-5	CASSYSHTRVGLQETQYF	TGTGCCAGCAGTTACTCCCACACAAGAGTAGGCCTCCAAGAGACCCAGTACTTC
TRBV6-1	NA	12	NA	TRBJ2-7	CASYRGGYEQYF	TGTGCCAGCTATAGGGGGGGGTACGAGCAGTACTTC
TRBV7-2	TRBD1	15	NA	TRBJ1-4	CASSSTGVTNEKLFF	TGTGCCAGCAGCTCCACAGGGGTGACTAATGAAAAACTGTTTTTT